The next 29 T cell receptor beta chains were all read from a single sample in a study of blood T cells in healthy people across ages. Sample-barcoded 5' priming and a J-beta primer mix drove a second PCR of roughly 6 to 12 cycles. TCRdb analysed the 5' RACE reads with MiXCR anew, one entry per CDR3 protein. The sample lists about 1.6 million distinct CDR3 sequences; about 31% were seen once. Sequencing used blood. The receptors were sampled from a woman aged 30 to 39 in good health.

The sample holds a few counts of this clonotype. This chain links TRBV4-1 with TRBJ2-5; D perhaps matches TRBD2 (5 bases). Germline values: CDR1 MGHRA, CDR2 YSYEKL. Trimming left V 0 bases short and J 5 bases short, with 13 bases between. CDR3 length: 15 residues. CDR3 DNA sequence: TGCGCCAGCAGCCAAGATCGGACTTCTGGGGAGACCCAGTACTTC. Translation gives CASSQDRTSGETQYF.

V is TRBV28 and J is TRBJ1-1, with TRBD1 as a possible D gene (5 bases). The CDR3 runs 14 residues. Germline-derived CDR1 and CDR2 are MDHEN and SYDVKM. V lost 3 bases to trimming and J lost 6 bases, with 14 bases between them. CDR3 in DNA: TGTGCCAGCAGTTTTCGGGGCTCTGTGGCTGAAGCTTTCTTT. This encodes CASSFRGSVAEAFF.

The chain combines TRBV7-2 with TRBJ2-3, with 12 bases fitting TRBD2. The CDR3 length is 17 residues. Unmatched junction bases numbered 8, after V lost 5 bases and J lost 2 bases. CDR1 is SGHTA, CDR2 FQGNSA, per germline. CDR3 region: CASSPILAGGHTDTQYF. CDR3 in DNA: TGTGCCAGCAGCCCCATACTAGCGGGGGGCCACACAGATACGCAGTATTTT. The full variable domain, rest sourced from reference TRBV7-2 and TRBJ2-3, is GAGVSQSPSNKVTEKGKDVELRCDPISGHTALYWYRQSLGQGLEFLIYFQGNSAPDKSGLPSDRFSAERTGGSVSTLTIQRTQQEDSAVYLCASSPILAGGHTDTQYFGPGTRLTVL.

V usage is TRBV7-9 and J usage is TRBJ1-2, with 7 bases aligning to TRBD1. The junction had 12 bases not matched to a gene; V was cut back by 10 bases and J by 4 bases. This CDR3 contains 14 residues. The germline CDR1 and CDR2 sequences are SEHNR and FQNEAQ (reference sequence). The CDR3 sequence: CAILTGEFGYGYTF. The CDR3 bases are TGTGCCATCCTCACAGGGGAGTTCGGCTATGGCTACACCTTC.

The J gene is TRBJ2-3, the V gene TRBV4-2; 7 positions agree with TRBD1. This CDR3 comprises 15 residues. CDR1 is LGHNA and CDR2 is YNFKEQ in the germline V gene. V shed 1 base, J shed 4 bases, and the junction held 5 bases outside the gene matches. The CDR3 DNA is TGTGCCAGCAGCCAAGGAAGAGGGGGCGCAGATACGCAGTATTTT. Amino acids: CASSQGRGGADTQYF.

The rearrangement uses TRBV20-1 and TRBJ2-7; possible D gene TRBD2, 7 bases. V was cut by 6 bases and J by 6 bases, with 24 bases left in between. Per germline, CDR1 DFQATT and CDR2 SNEGSKA (reference sequence). The length of the CDR3 is 15 residues. CDR3 residues: CSAPHPGGLLGEQYF. The CDR3 coding sequence is TGCAGTGCCCCCCACCCCGGGGGGCTTTTAGGCGAGCAGTACTTC.

The rearrangement joins TRBV4-1 to TRBJ2-7; TRBD1 agrees at 7 bases. V gave up 0 bases and J gave up 7 bases; unmatched junction bases: 12. The germline V gene has CDR1 MGHRA and CDR2 YSYEKL. The CDR3 is 16 amino acids. CDR3 coding DNA: TGCGCCAGCAGCCAAGACCCCCGGGACAGCCTCTGGGAGCAGTACTTC. This translates into CASSQDPRDSLWEQYF.

The chain couples TRBV6-1 to TRBJ2-3; 9 bases agree with TRBD2. V gave up 3 bases and J gave up 6 bases; unmatched junction bases: 13. The germline CDR1 and CDR2 sequences are MNHNS and SASEGT. The CDR3 extends over 17 amino acids. The CDR3 sequence: CASSDPRRAGGVDTQYF. The CDR3, as DNA: TGTGCCAGCAGTGACCCGCGGCGAGCGGGGGGCGTGGATACGCAGTATTTT.

J is TRBJ2-5 and V is TRBV6-1; TRBD2 agrees at 8 bases. CDR1 is MNHNS, CDR2 SASEGT, per germline. The length of the CDR3 is 16 residues. Trimming took 1 base from V and 3 from J; bases not matched to a gene: 7. The CDR3 coding sequence is TGTGCCAGCAGTGAAGGTTTAGGGACTAGGAAAGAGACCCAGTACTTC. Encoded protein: CASSEGLGTRKETQYF.

This clonotype was counted a few times. V is TRBV28 and J is TRBJ1-1; no definite D call. The CDR3 has 15 amino acids. Germline V gene sequence: CDR1 MDHEN, CDR2 SYDVKM. With 2 bases removed from V and 1 base from J, the gap between germline ends came to 11 bases. Here the CDR3 DNA reads TGTGCCAGCAGTTTAGCCCGGCACAAGAACACTGAAGCTTTCTTT. It codes for CASSLARHKNTEAFF.

With regard to this clonotype: A much larger clone sits a single nucleotide away, making a read error possible. The CDR3 here is CASSPGGFYNEQYF. In nucleotides, the CDR3 is TGTGCCAGCAGTCCCGGGGGATTCTACAATGAGCAGTACTTC. This rearrangement joins TRBV6-2 or TRBV6-3 to TRBJ2-4, with TRBD2 as a possible D gene (6 bases). CDR1 and CDR2 from the germline V gene are MNHEY and SVGEGT. The CDR3 runs to 14 residues. V lost 5 bases to trimming and J lost 13 bases, with 21 bases between them.

A word on this clonotype: Given a much more abundant clone one base away, this may be a read error. The V call is TRBV5-1, the J call TRBJ2-7; D perhaps matches TRBD1 (5 bases). Germline V gene data show CDR1 as SGHRS and CDR2 as YFSETQ. V lost 2 bases, J lost 6 bases, and 15 bases lay in between. This CDR3 is 14 amino acids long. CDR3 in amino acids: CASSLRGTSCEQYF. The CDR3 nucleotides are TGCGCCAGCAGCTTAAGGGGTACGAGCTGCGAGCAGTACTTC.

The V call is TRBV20-1, the J call TRBJ2-7; perhaps TRBD2 as D (8 bases). CDR1 is DFQATT and CDR2 is SNEGSKA in the germline V gene (reference sequence). Between the trimmed V and J ends, which lost 3 bases and 5 bases, there was a span of 14 bases. The CDR3 spans 13 residues. The CDR3 loop reads CSASGRGRDEQYF. For the CDR3, the DNA is TGCAGTGCTAGCGGGAGGGGGCGCGACGAGCAGTACTTC.

On this clonotype: Germline is not matched at one junction end, which may reflect a read error. The rearrangement uses TRBV7-8 and TRBJ2-5; D is uncertain. In germline, CDR1 is SGHVS, CDR2 FQNEAQ. The CDR3 sequence is 11 residues long. CDR3 amino acids: CVSSSGETQYF. The CDR3 bases are TGTGTCAGCAGCTCGGGAGAGACCCAGTACTTC.

A remark on this clonotype: With a much larger clone just one base away, this may be a read error. The genes are TRBV4-1 and TRBJ2-5, with 8 bases that match TRBD2. Germline V lookup: CDR1 MGHRA, CDR2 YSYEKL. V lost 3 bases, J lost 11 bases, and 23 bases stayed unmatched. The length of the CDR3 is 18 residues. The CDR3 DNA is TGCGCCAGCAGCCACACGAATATGGGACTAGGGTCCGACAATGAGCAGTACTTC. This sequence encodes CASSHTNMGLGSDNEQYF.

This clonotype came up a few times. The J gene is TRBJ1-1, the V gene TRBV6-5; 9 positions match TRBD1. CDR3 size: 14 residues. Germline assignment: CDR1 MNHEY and CDR2 SVGAGI. V shed 6 bases and J 7 bases; nucleotides not matched to a gene: 9. CDR3 residues: CASSGPGTGFEAFF. The CDR3 bases are TGTGCCAGCAGCGGTCCCGGGACAGGGTTTGAAGCTTTCTTT.

The chain joins TRBV6-1 to TRBJ2-7; D perhaps matches TRBD1 (5 bases). The DNA end lines up better with TRBJ2-5; the J call may be wrong. This CDR3 is 21 amino acids long. In germline, CDR1 is MNHNS, CDR2 SASEGT. The chain's CDR3 is CASSWGGDHSGKGLSPETQYF. CDR3 DNA: TGTGCCAGCAGCTGGGGCGGCGACCACTCCGGAAAGGGCCTTTCCCCAGAGACCCAGTACTTC.

The gene calls are TRBV18 and TRBJ2-1, with 10 positions matching TRBD2. CDR1 is KGHSH, CDR2 LQKENI, per germline. The CDR3 length is 12 residues. V lost 6 bases to trimming and J lost 8 bases; unmatched junction nucleotides: 1. CDR3 nucleotide sequence: TGTGCCAGCTCCGGGACTAGCGATGAGCAGTTCTTC. It is translated as CASSGTSDEQFF. Variable domain in full (rest from reference TRBV18 and TRBJ2-1): NAGVMQNPRHLVRRRGQEARLRCSPMKGHSHVYWYRQLPEEGLKFMVYLQKENIIDESGMPKERFSAEFPKEGPSILRIQQVVRGDSAAYFCASSGTSDEQFFGPGTRLTVL.

This chain connects TRBV20-1 to TRBJ1-2, with TRBD1 matching over 10 bases. The junction had 13 bases not matched to a gene; V was cut back by 2 bases and J by 7 bases. The CDR3 is made up of 16 amino acids. Germline CDR1 is DFQATT and CDR2 is SNEGSKA (reference sequence). This CDR3 reads CSARPGGTGAGGGYTF. For the CDR3, the DNA is TGCAGTGCTAGACCGGGGGGGACAGGGGCAGGAGGTGGCTACACCTTC.

Points on this clonotype: A read error is possible here, since a much larger clone lies one base away. V is TRBV7-9 and J is TRBJ2-1; D ambiguous. V lost 2 bases to trimming and J lost 6 bases, with 17 bases between them. This CDR3 contains 16 residues. The germline gives CDR1 SEHNR, CDR2 FQNEAQ (reference sequence). CDR3 nucleotide sequence: TGTGCCAGCAGCTTATCCACCCATTTGGGTAGCAATGAGCAGTTCTTC. This gives the protein CASSLSTHLGSNEQFF.

This clonotype was picked up a small number of times. This chain joins TRBV20-1 and TRBJ2-3, with 8 bases lining up with TRBD2. The CDR3 covers 15 residues. Germline CDR1 DFQATT, CDR2 SNEGSKA (reference sequence). V lost 3 bases and J lost 0; bases outside the gene matches: 5. This chain's CDR3 is CSARTLAGSTDTQYF. The DNA for the CDR3 is TGCAGTGCTAGGACGCTAGCGGGTAGCACAGATACGCAGTATTTT.

The chain is built from TRBV24-1 and TRBJ1-1; no firm D call. The germline V and J ends were trimmed by 0 bases and 4 bases, with 5 bases remaining between them. CDR3 size: 13 residues. From germline, CDR1 is KGHDR and CDR2 SFDVKD. CDR3 region: CATSDLGRTEAFF. CDR3 sequence (DNA): TGTGCCACCAGTGATTTGGGCCGCACTGAAGCTTTCTTT.

The chain has TRBV6-1 and TRBJ1-5; 8 bases map to TRBD1. This CDR3 has 16 amino acids. The V gene end was trimmed by 11 bases and the J gene end by 7 bases; junction bases not matched to a gene: 19. The germline V gene has CDR1 MNHNS and CDR2 SASEGT. CDR3 DNA: TGTGCCGGTCAAAGGTTCAGGGGGCGGTTGCAACAGCCCCAGCATTTT. Its protein is CAGQRFRGRLQQPQHF.

This clonotype occurred a few times. This chain links TRBV11-1 with TRBJ2-2; 10 bases map to TRBD2. This CDR3 comprises 17 residues. Germline CDR1 SGHAT, CDR2 FQDESV (reference sequence). V shed 2 bases, J shed 6 bases, and the junction held 9 bases outside the gene matches. In DNA form, the CDR3 reads TGTGCCAGCAGCTTACGAAGTAGGACTAGCGGCGCCGGGGAGCTGTTTTTT. Protein sequence: CASSLRSRTSGAGELFF.

The rearrangement uses TRBV28 and TRBJ1-1, with D uncertain. V lost 2 bases and J lost 5, with 12 bases in between. Germline V gives CDR1 MDHEN, CDR2 SYDVKM. The CDR3 runs to 14 residues. CDR3 nucleotides: TGTGCCAGCAGTTTAATAGCCCCCCGGACTGAAGCTTTCTTT. This translates into CASSLIAPRTEAFF.

The rearrangement links TRBV5-1 to TRBJ2-1; 12 bases line up with TRBD2. The ends lost 2 bases at V and 2 bases at J; junction bases unmatched: 8. Looked up from germline, CDR1 is SGHRS and CDR2 is YFSETQ. This CDR3 has 18 amino acids. CDR3 nucleotide sequence: TGCGCCAGCAGCTTCCCACTAGCGGGGGGATTTACCTACAATGAGCAGTTCTTC. Translating gives CASSFPLAGGFTYNEQFF.

V usage is TRBV5-1 and J usage is TRBJ2-1; perhaps TRBD1 as D (5 bases). Trimming left V 7 bases short and J 4 bases short, with 15 bases between. This CDR3 is 14 amino acids long. The germline gives CDR1 SGHRS, CDR2 YFSETQ. The CDR3 DNA reads TGCGCCAGCGGACCCAATCAGGGATACAATGAGCAGTTCTTC. Protein product: CASGPNQGYNEQFF.

CDR3: CASAPGVDAWVNTEAFF. CDR3 sequence (DNA): TGTGCCAGCGCCCCAGGGGTCGACGCTTGGGTGAACACTGAAGCTTTCTTT. The rearrangement joins TRBV25-1 to TRBJ1-1; a possible D gene is TRBD1 (6 bases). The length of the CDR3 is 17 residues. Trimming took off 8 bases at V and 0 bases at J, with 22 bases between the two ends. The germline CDR1 and CDR2 sequences are MGHDK and SYGVNS.

There are a few counts of this clonotype. The chain employs TRBV7-9 and TRBJ2-7; D perhaps matches TRBD1 (7 bases). V lost 3 bases and J lost 3, with 15 bases in between. CDR3 size: 15 residues. The germline gives CDR1 SEHNR, CDR2 FQNEAQ (reference sequence). The CDR3 DNA follows: TGTGCCAGCAGCTTCGCGCAGGGGGGTAACTACGAGCAGTACTTC. It yields the protein CASSFAQGGNYEQYF.